One sample yielded the 25 T cell receptor beta chains listed below, sequenced in a study of T cell changes during pregnancy in multiple sclerosis. Sequenced by immunoSEQ multiplex PCR; TCRdb stores in-frame clones only, minus some. The sample contains about 64,000 clones, over 95% of which appear only once. The sample in question was CD8+ T cells from peripheral blood mononuclear cells, obtained after pregnancy. The receptors come from a female donor with multiple sclerosis, enrolled in a pregnancy study.

The chain is built from TRBV10-1 and TRBJ1-4; no clear D. Germline CDR1 reads WNHNN; CDR2 reads SYGVQD (reference sequence). The CDR3 has 14 amino acids. The germline V and J ends were trimmed by 6 bases and 1 base, with 9 bases remaining between them. The chain's CDR3 is CASRLAITNEKLFF. The CDR3 DNA is TGCGCCAGCAGGTTGGCCATAACTAATGAAAAACTGTTTTTT.

This clone counts as medium-sized. The rearrangement joins TRBV14 to TRBJ1-2, with D possibly matching TRBD1 (6 bases). V was cut by 8 bases and J by 4 bases, with 17 bases left in between. Germline CDR1 and CDR2: SGHDN and FVKESK. The CDR3 totals 14 residues. CDR3 residues: CASASRTDIYGYTF. The CDR3 DNA reads as TGTGCCAGCGCATCACGGACAGATATCTATGGCTACACCTTC.

The CDR3 protein is CASSYQTGLNTEAFF. The CDR3 DNA reads TGTGCCAGCAGTTACCAAACAGGGCTGAACACTGAAGCTTTCTTT. V gene TRBV2 combines with J gene TRBJ1-1; the D gene is possibly TRBD1 (6 bases). Germline-derived CDR1 and CDR2 are SNHLY and FYNNEI. This CDR3 comprises 15 residues. V was shortened by 5 bases and J by 0 bases, with 13 bases between the two germline ends.

V and J are TRBV11-2 and TRBJ1-4; possible D gene TRBD1, 5 bases. CDR1 is SGHAT, CDR2 FQNNGV, per germline. V was clipped by 1 base and J by 8 bases, with 14 bases between them. This CDR3 comprises 15 residues. CDR3 nucleotides: TGTGCCAGCAGCTTAGTCCGGGGGACGCGGGAAAAACTGTTTTTT. It specifies CASSLVRGTREKLFF.

The chain employs TRBV14 and TRBJ2-3; D is unresolved. CDR1 is SGHDN, CDR2 FVKESK, per germline. The CDR3 has 12 amino acids. V shed 4 bases and J shed 3 bases, with 5 bases lying between them. The CDR3 region is CASSPGTDTQYF. CDR3 bases: TGTGCCAGCAGCCCCGGGACAGATACGCAGTATTTT.

The chain recombines TRBV7-9 with TRBJ2-1, with a weak D call TRBD2 (6 bases). There are 14 residues in the CDR3. Germline V lookup: CDR1 SEHNR, CDR2 FQNEAQ (reference sequence). V gave up 6 bases and J gave up 10 bases, with 19 bases separating them. CDR3 nucleotides: TGTGCCAGCAGTTCCCGACTAGAGGCCCGGGAGCAGTTCTTC. Translating gives CASSSRLEAREQFF.

J is TRBJ2-5 and V is TRBV28; a weak D match, TRBD2 (6 bases). V was pared by 6 bases and J by 2 bases, with 16 bases between. The CDR3 consists of 15 residues. Germline V gene lookup returns CDR1 MDHEN and CDR2 SYDVKM. In nucleotides, the CDR3 is TGTGCCAGCAGACACCGGGACTTTGGGCAAGAGACCCAGTACTTC. Its protein product is CASRHRDFGQETQYF. Looking up the rest from reference TRBV28 and TRBJ2-5 gives the full variable domain: DVKVTQSSRYLVKRTGEKVFLECVQDMDHENMFWYRQDPGLGLRLIYFSYDVKMKEKGDIPEGYSVSREKKERFSLILESASTNQTSMYLCASRHRDFGQETQYFGPGTRLLVL.

The chain uses TRBV5-1 and TRBJ1-2, with D possibly being TRBD1 (6 bases). CDR1 is SGHRS, CDR2 YFSETQ, per germline. The CDR3 contains 15 residues. V lost 0 bases and J lost 8, with 17 bases in between. The CDR3 spells CASSLEGTGMLGYTF. As DNA, the CDR3 is TGCGCCAGCAGCTTGGAAGGCACAGGGATGTTGGGCTACACCTTC. The variable domain in full, with the rest retrieved from reference TRBV5-1 and TRBJ1-2, is KAGVTQTPRYLIKTRGQQVTLSCSPISGHRSVSWYQQTPGQGLQFLFEYFSETQRNKGNFPGRFSGRQFSNSRSEMNVSTLELGDSALYLCASSLEGTGMLGYTFGSGTRLTVV.

J is TRBJ2-5 and V is TRBV19; TRBD2 matches 8 bases. The CDR3 is 15 residues long. V gave up 3 bases and J gave up 2 bases; unmatched junction bases: 5. The germline V gene has CDR1 LNHDA and CDR2 SQIVND (reference sequence). The CDR3 protein is CASSMRSGRQETQYF. The CDR3 DNA follows: TGTGCCAGTAGTATGAGGAGCGGGAGACAAGAGACCCAGTACTTC.

This clone was picked up one time. The chain couples TRBV13 to TRBJ2-7; D possibly corresponds to TRBD2 (7 bases). Trimming stripped 3 bases from V and 6 bases from J, with 18 bases between. The CDR3 is made up of 15 amino acids. CDR1 is PRHDT and CDR2 is FYEKMQ in the germline V gene (reference sequence). The CDR3 here is CASSFRGGGSSEQYF. The CDR3 coding sequence is TGTGCCAGCAGCTTTCGGGGAGGGGGTTCTTCCGAGCAGTACTTC.

The CDR3 nucleotides read TGTGCCAGCAGTACGTCCCGGGACAGGGAACCCCAGCATTTT. Its protein is CASSTSRDREPQHF. The chain couples TRBV28 to TRBJ1-5; 9 bases fit TRBD1. After removal of 5 bases from V and 10 bases from J, the junction contained 9 bases not matched to a gene. This CDR3 contains 14 residues. The germline V gene encodes CDR1 MDHEN and CDR2 SYDVKM.

This chain uses TRBV7-9 with TRBJ1-2; D remains ambiguous. V lost 1 base and J lost 8, with 14 bases in between. The V gene's germline CDR1 is SEHNR and CDR2 FQNEAQ (reference sequence). The CDR3 loop spans 14 amino acids. The CDR3, as DNA: TGTGCCAGCAGCTTAGGAGGGTCCTCTCGGGGCTACACCTTC. Protein: CASSLGGSSRGYTF.

V gene TRBV12-5 combines with J gene TRBJ2-1; 7 bases fit TRBD2. This CDR3 is built from 15 residues. V dropped 8 bases and J dropped 5; count of bases not matched to a gene: 12. Germline lookup yields CDR1 LGHNT and CDR2 FRNRAP. CDR3 nucleotides: TGTGCTAGTTCGGAGGGAAGCGGGGTGAACAATGAGCAGTTCTTC. This codes for CASSEGSGVNNEQFF.

The rearrangement uses TRBV7-6 and TRBJ2-1; 7 nucleotides match TRBD1. Germline CDR1 reads SGHVS; CDR2 reads FNYEAQ. V trimming: 5 bases; J trimming: 7 bases; junction bases outside the gene matches: 2. This CDR3 comprises 12 residues. The DNA for the CDR3 is TGTGCCAGCAGCAAACAGGGGAATGAGCAGTTCTTC. Its translation is CASSKQGNEQFF.

Only one count was recorded for this clone. The CDR3 spells CASVSGSGNYNEQFF. In DNA form, the CDR3 reads TGTGCCAGCGTCTCGGGGAGCGGGAACTACAATGAGCAGTTCTTC. V usage is TRBV27 and J usage is TRBJ2-1; TRBD2 aligns across 7 bases. CDR1 MNHEY and CDR2 SMNVEV come from the germline V gene (reference sequence). The CDR3 has 15 amino acids. Trimming removed 8 bases from V and 3 bases from J; junction bases left unmatched: 10.

This chain links TRBV27 with TRBJ2-7; perhaps TRBD2 as D (6 bases). CDR1 is MNHEY, CDR2 SMNVEV, per germline (reference sequence). Trimming stripped 3 bases from V and 0 bases from J, with 12 bases between. The CDR3 is made up of 15 amino acids. The CDR3, as DNA: TGTGCCAGCAGTTTCGGCCCGGGACTCTCCTACGAGCAGTACTTC. This translates into CASSFGPGLSYEQYF.

The J gene is TRBJ2-7, the V gene TRBV19; 10 bases are shared with TRBD2. Germline V gene data show CDR1 as LNHDA and CDR2 as SQIVND (reference sequence). The CDR3 totals 16 residues. Trimming took 5 bases from V and 2 from J; bases not matched to a gene: 9. DNA of the CDR3: TGTGCCAGTAGTGCCGGGGGGCTAGCGGGAGCCTACGAGCAGTACTTC. Its translation is CASSAGGLAGAYEQYF.

The rearrangement joins TRBV28 to TRBJ2-5, with D possibly matching TRBD2 (7 bases). Germline V gene data show CDR1 as MDHEN and CDR2 as SYDVKM. This CDR3 region has 13 residues. Deletions cut 5 bases from V and 5 bases from J, with 12 bases between. CDR3: CASSPGGGETQYF. Here the CDR3 DNA reads TGTGCCAGCAGTCCGGGGGGCGGGGAGACCCAGTACTTC.

This chain joins TRBV27 and TRBJ2-3, with D possibly TRBD2 on 6 matching bases. Per germline, CDR1 MNHEY and CDR2 SMNVEV (reference sequence). V lost 2 bases and J lost 0, with 12 bases in between. The CDR3 extends over 16 amino acids. CDR3 sequence: CASSLEWRGSTDTQYF. The CDR3 DNA is TGTGCCAGCAGTTTAGAGTGGCGGGGTAGCACAGATACGCAGTATTTT.

CDR3: CASSSGLAGEIDTQYF. CDR3 coding DNA: TGTGCCAGCAGCTCCGGACTAGCGGGAGAGATAGATACGCAGTATTTT. The chain links TRBV7-3 to TRBJ2-3, with 13 bases matching TRBD2. Germline V CDR1 and CDR2: SGHTA, FQGTGA. After removal of 4 bases from V and 5 bases from J, the junction contained 6 bases not matched to a gene. The CDR3 is 16 amino acids.

J is TRBJ2-7 and V is TRBV28; 9 nucleotides agree with TRBD2. The CDR3 totals 14 residues. V dropped 8 bases and J dropped 0; count of bases not matched to a gene: 5. Germline V gene data show CDR1 as MDHEN and CDR2 as SYDVKM. The CDR3 nucleotides are TGTGCCAGCCAAACTAGCGGGCCCTCCTACGAGCAGTACTTC. It yields the protein CASQTSGPSYEQYF.

The J gene is TRBJ2-1, the V gene TRBV7-2; 7 bases align to TRBD2. Germline CDR1 SGHTA, CDR2 FQGNSA. V shed 1 base and J 8 bases; nucleotides not matched to a gene: 11. CDR3 length: 16 residues. CDR3 region: CASSLEPSGEGYEQFF. In nucleotides, the CDR3 is TGTGCCAGCAGCTTAGAGCCCAGCGGGGAAGGCTATGAGCAGTTCTTC.

As DNA, the CDR3 is TGTGCCAGCGGCTCGGCCCTCGATGACAGGGAGGTGCAGTACTTC. Translating it yields CASGSALDDREVQYF. The rearrangement joins TRBV5-6 to TRBJ2-7; perhaps TRBD1 as D (7 bases). Germline loops: CDR1 SGHDT, CDR2 YYEEEE. Trimming shortened V by 7 bases and J by 9 bases, and 26 bases separated the two germline ends. CDR3 length: 15 amino acids.

The rearrangement uses TRBV4-1 and TRBJ1-5, with 10 bases lining up with TRBD1. The germline V gene encodes CDR1 MGHRA and CDR2 YSYEKL. V dropped 4 bases and J dropped 5; count of bases not matched to a gene: 8. This CDR3 spans 16 amino acids. CDR3 residues: CASSPLPGTGDQPQHF. In DNA form, the CDR3 reads TGCGCCAGCAGCCCGCTTCCCGGGACAGGGGATCAGCCCCAGCATTTT.

The rearrangement uses TRBV5-4 and TRBJ1-4; D remains ambiguous. The CDR3 is 13 residues long. Per germline, CDR1 SGHNT and CDR2 YYREEE (reference sequence). The germline V and J ends were trimmed by 7 bases and 3 bases, with 10 bases remaining between them. The CDR3 reads CASGNSANEKLFF. Here the CDR3 DNA reads TGTGCCAGCGGTAATTCGGCTAATGAAAAACTGTTTTTT.